This TCR beta chain was found in a study of blood T cells in healthy people across ages (dated by TCRdb to between 2014 and 2016). About the study as a whole: Template switching captured roughly one uniquely barcoded TCR beta cDNA molecule per two T cells in model experiments. The donors were split into four age groups: young (average roughly 15 years), middle-aged (39), aged (62) and long-lived (over 75). Age-related changes in TCR beta repertoire diversity were measured in the study by deep sequencing normalized with unique cDNA molecular identifiers. To avoid experimental bias, donors of different ages were randomly spread across the sequencing lanes. Using the same blood draw, the study looked at two additional independent replicas of 1 million unique cDNA reads for two donors, one aged 18 to 29 and the other aged 80 or older.

In regard to this clonotype: Its target antigen remains unknown. No much larger clone is present one base from it, and per-base qualities are unavailable.

Receptors were amplified or captured by 5' RACE. The instrument was an Illumina HiSeq 2500. A second roughly 7 to 12 cycle PCR used a sample-barcoded 5' primer and a J-beta primer mix. Each TCR beta cDNA molecule received a unique molecular identifier from a template-switch 5' adaptor carrying 12 random nucleotides. At least 3 million CDR3-containing paired-end reads were obtained from each sample. First-strand cDNA synthesis was performed from all RNA using the Mint cDNA synthesis kit, with priming by a TRBC-specific oligonucleotide. Following uracil-DNA glycosylase treatment, all cDNA underwent a first 18-cycle PCR with the universal primers M1SS and BC2_uni_R. The paper's data handling went like this. Normalization of each sample was performed by random selection of 1 million high-quality reads, each carrying a distinct molecular identifier. Instead of being binned into consensus sequences, reads with shared molecular identifiers were discarded. MiTCR, run with a Q25 quality threshold and the strictest error-elimination algorithm, handled CDR3 identification, clonotype clustering and error correction. A nonparametric unseen species model using Euler transformation provided a lower-bound estimate of total TCR beta diversity. TCRdb itself trimmed the public reads at Q25 with fastp, ran MiXCR and retained productive beta chains. Rows matching on CDR3 protein sequence are summarized as one entry with the most common DNA and genes. For this entry, the V and J calls and clone size follow TCRdb and not the study's own pipeline. The sample includes around 900,000 distinct CDR3 sequences, with roughly 50% observed a single time. 20% to 25% of the sample lies in the top ten.

What the research found in general, with its limitations: Because the CMV infection status of the donors was unknown, age-related changes in expanded clonotypes may potentially have been confounded. There was a strong correlation between observed TCR beta diversity and the percentage of naive T cells measured by flow cytometry. As age increased, observed TCR beta diversity per million T cells dropped in a roughly linear way, and a significant reduction was already evident by age around 41. Compared with the aged group, the long-lived group had more naive CD4+ T cells, fewer expanded clones and increased TCR diversity, suggesting age selection. Total diversity estimates from one million sequenced T cells were considered lower bounds and underestimates. Since profiling was done on bulk unsorted PBMCs, naive and antigen-experienced compartments could not be conclusively compared.

Donors were a few dozen systemically healthy Caucasian individuals from Russia aged roughly 6 to 90 years. About 9.8 milliliters of peripheral blood were drawn from each donor into EDTA-treated Vacutainer tubes. Ficoll-Paque density-gradient centrifugation was used to isolate PBMCs, with at least 6 million per sample. Total RNA was extracted from PBMCs with Trizol reagent, with at least 5.5 micrograms obtained per sample. Naive CD45RAhigh/CD27high T cell percentages were measured by flow cytometry on a PBMC aliquot from every donor. Source material: blood. The sequence derives from a woman aged 60-75 years in good health.

The encoded CDR3 is CASSRDVAGLETQYF. At the DNA level, the sequence is TGTGCCAGCAGCCGGGACGTAGCGGGACTGGAGACCCAGTACTTC. The rearrangement joined TRBV3-1 to TRBJ2-5, and 8 bases in between align with TRBD2. As encoded in the germline V gene (reference sequence), CDR1 is LGHDT while CDR2 is YNNKEL. The germline V and J ends show losses of 4 bases and 5 bases respectively, and no gene match explains 9 bases of the junction. The CDR3 runs 15 amino acids, cysteine and phenylalanine included. Only CDR3 DNA remains: 45 bases, in frame from the first base.